This record covers a single TCR beta chain. From the 5' RACE reads, TCRdb called clonotypes with MiXCR, one entry per CDR3 protein. Here the sample spans 200,000 to 250,000 distinct CDR3 sequences, about 16% being singletons. This entry belongs to a study of T-cell memory formation after mild COVID-19. Looking at the study overall: TCR clustering was largely donor specific.

The CDR3 has 17 residues. CDR1 is SGHRS and CDR2 is YFSETQ in the germline V gene. Trimming cost V 4 bases and J 4 bases, with 21 bases left between them. The J gene is TRBJ2-1, the V gene TRBV5-1; no clear D. Specimen: PBMCs or a T cell subset sorted from them (not recorded which). The origin of this receptor is an adult woman who had mild COVID-19 (a few samples of this study predate the infection). Cell type and time point are not known. In DNA, the CDR3 is TGCGCCAGCAGCCACCGGACGGACCTGAAGGGTTACAATGAGCAGTTCTTC. The encoded protein is CASSHRTDLKGYNEQFF.